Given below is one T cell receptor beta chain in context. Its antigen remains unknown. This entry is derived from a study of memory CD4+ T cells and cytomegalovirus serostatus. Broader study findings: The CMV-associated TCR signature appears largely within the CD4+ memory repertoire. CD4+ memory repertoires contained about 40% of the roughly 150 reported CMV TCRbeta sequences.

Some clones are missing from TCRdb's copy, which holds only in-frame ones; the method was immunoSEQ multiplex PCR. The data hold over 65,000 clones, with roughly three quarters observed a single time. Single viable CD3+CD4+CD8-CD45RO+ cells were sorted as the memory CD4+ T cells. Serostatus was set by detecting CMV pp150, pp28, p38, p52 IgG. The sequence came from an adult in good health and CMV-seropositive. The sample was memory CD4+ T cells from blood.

CDR3 amino acids: CASSSAGVNQPQHF. CDR3 coding DNA: TGTGCCAGCAGCTCGGCGGGGGTCAATCAGCCCCAGCATTTT. This chain connects TRBV7-9 to TRBJ1-5, with D possibly TRBD1 on 5 matching bases. Germline CDR1 reads SEHNR; CDR2 reads FQNEAQ (reference sequence). CDR3 length equals 14 residues. V lost 4 bases and J 3 bases, leaving 10 bases between the germline ends.